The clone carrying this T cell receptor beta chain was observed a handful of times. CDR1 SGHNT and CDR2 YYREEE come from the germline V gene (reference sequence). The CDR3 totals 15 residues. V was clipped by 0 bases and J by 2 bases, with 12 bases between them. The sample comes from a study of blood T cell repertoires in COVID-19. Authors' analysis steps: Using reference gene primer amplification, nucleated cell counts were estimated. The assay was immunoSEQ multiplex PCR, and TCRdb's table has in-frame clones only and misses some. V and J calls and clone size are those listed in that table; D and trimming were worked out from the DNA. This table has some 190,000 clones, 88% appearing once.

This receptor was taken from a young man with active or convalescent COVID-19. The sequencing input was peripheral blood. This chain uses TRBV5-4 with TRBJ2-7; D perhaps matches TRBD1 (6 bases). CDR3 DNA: TGTGCCAGCAGCTTGGGTCGCCGACAGGCCTACGAGCAGTACTTC. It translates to CASSLGRRQAYEQYF.